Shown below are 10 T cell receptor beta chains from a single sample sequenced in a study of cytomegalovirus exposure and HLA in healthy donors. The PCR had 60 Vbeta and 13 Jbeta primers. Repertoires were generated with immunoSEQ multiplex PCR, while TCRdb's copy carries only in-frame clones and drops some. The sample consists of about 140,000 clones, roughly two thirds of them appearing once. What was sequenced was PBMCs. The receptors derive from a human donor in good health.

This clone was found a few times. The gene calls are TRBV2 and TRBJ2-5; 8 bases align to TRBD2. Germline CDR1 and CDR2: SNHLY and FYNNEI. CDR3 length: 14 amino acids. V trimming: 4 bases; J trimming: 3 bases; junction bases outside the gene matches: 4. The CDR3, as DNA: TGTGCCAGCAGTGTAGATAGCGGGGAAGAGACCCAGTACTTC. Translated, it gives CASSVDSGEETQYF.

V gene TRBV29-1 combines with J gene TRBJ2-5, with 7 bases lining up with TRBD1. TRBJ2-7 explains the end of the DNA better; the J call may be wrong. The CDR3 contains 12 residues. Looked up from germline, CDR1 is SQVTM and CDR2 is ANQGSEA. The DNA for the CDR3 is TGCAGCGTTGCGTACAGGGGCTACGAGCAGTACTTC. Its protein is CSVAYRGYEQYF.

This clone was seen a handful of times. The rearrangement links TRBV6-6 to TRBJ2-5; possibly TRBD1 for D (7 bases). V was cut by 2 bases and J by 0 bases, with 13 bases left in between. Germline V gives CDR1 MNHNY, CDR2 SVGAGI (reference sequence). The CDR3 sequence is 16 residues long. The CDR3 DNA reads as TGTGCCAGCAGTTACCAGGACAGGAGGGACCAAGAGACCCAGTACTTC. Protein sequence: CASSYQDRRDQETQYF.

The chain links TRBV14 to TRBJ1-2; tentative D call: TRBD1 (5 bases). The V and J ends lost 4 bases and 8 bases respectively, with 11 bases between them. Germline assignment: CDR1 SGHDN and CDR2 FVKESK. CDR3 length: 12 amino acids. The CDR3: CASSPGLWGYTF. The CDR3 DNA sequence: TGTGCCAGCAGCCCGGGACTCTGGGGCTACACCTTC.

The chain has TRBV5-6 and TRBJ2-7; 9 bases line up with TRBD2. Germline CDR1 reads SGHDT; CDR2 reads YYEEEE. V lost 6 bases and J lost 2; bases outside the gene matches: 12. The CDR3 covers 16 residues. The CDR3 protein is CASINPGAGGPYEQYF. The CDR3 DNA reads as TGTGCCAGCATCAACCCGGGGGCGGGGGGGCCCTACGAGCAGTACTTC.

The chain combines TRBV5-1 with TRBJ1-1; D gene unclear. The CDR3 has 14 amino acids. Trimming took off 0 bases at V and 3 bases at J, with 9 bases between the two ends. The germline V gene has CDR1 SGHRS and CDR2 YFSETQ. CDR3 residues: CASSLASGHTEAFF. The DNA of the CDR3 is TGCGCCAGCAGCTTGGCCAGCGGGCACACTGAAGCTTTCTTT.

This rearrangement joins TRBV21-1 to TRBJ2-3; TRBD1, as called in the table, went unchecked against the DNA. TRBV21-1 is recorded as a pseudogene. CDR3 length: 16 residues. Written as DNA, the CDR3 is TGTGCCAGCAGCAAAGATCAGACAGGAGGAAGAGATACGCAGTATTTT. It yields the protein CASSKDQTGGRDTQYF.

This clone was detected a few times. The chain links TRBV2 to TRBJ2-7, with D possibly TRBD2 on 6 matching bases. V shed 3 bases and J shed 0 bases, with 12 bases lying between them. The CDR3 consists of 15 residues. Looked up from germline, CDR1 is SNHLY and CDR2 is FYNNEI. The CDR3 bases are TGTGCCAGCAGTGAGTCCCCCGGGGGCTCCTACGAGCAGTACTTC. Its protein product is CASSESPGGSYEQYF.

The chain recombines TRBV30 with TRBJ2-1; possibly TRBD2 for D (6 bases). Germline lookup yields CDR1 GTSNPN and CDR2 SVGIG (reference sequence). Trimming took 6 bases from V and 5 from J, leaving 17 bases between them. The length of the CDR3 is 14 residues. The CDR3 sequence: CACFRTGVHNEQFF. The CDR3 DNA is TGTGCCTGTTTTAGAACGGGAGTTCACAATGAGCAGTTCTTC.

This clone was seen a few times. The CDR3, as DNA: TGTGCCATCAGTCGACAGGGGGAAACTGAAGCTTTCTTT. Encoded protein: CAISRQGETEAFF. The gene calls are TRBV10-3 and TRBJ1-1; 9 bases agree with TRBD1. The CDR3 loop spans 13 amino acids. CDR1 is ENHRY and CDR2 is SYGVKD in the germline V gene. The junction had 3 bases not matched to a gene; V was cut back by 5 bases and J by 5 bases.